The 25 T cell receptor beta chains listed next were all sequenced from one sample in a study of cytomegalovirus exposure and HLA in healthy donors. 13 Jbeta primers and 60 Vbeta primers were used for the PCR. TCRdb's table, derived via immunoSEQ multiplex PCR, lists solely in-frame clones and lacks some. The table for this sample gives under 90,000 clones. The sequenced sample was PBMCs. Receptor source: a man over 45 in good health and CMV-seropositive.

This chain links TRBV6-1 with TRBJ2-1; D remains ambiguous. Trimming left V 6 bases short and J 5 bases short, with 8 bases between. The CDR3 loop spans 12 amino acids. Germline-derived CDR1 and CDR2 are MNHNS and SASEGT. The CDR3 nucleotides read TGTGCCAGCAGATGGGCCGACAATGAGCAGTTCTTC. Its protein is CASRWADNEQFF.

The V gene is TRBV5-4, the J gene TRBJ1-1, with D possibly being TRBD1 (5 bases). V gave up 0 bases and J gave up 1 base, with 10 bases separating them. The CDR3 sequence is 15 residues long. The germline gives CDR1 SGHNT, CDR2 YYREEE (reference sequence). The CDR3 loop reads CASSLGGARNTEAFF. In DNA, the CDR3 is TGTGCCAGCAGCTTGGGTGGGGCACGGAACACTGAAGCTTTCTTT.

The chain has TRBV29-1 and TRBJ2-2; TRBD2 aligns across 8 bases. The CDR3 sequence is 14 residues long. Germline values: CDR1 SQVTM, CDR2 ANQGSEA. Trimming took 4 bases from V and 4 from J; bases not matched to a gene: 5. CDR3: CSVVKRETTGELFF. CDR3 sequence (DNA): TGCAGCGTTGTAAAGCGGGAGACCACCGGGGAGCTGTTTTTT.

The V gene is TRBV7-2, the J gene TRBJ1-2, with D hard to call. V was trimmed by 4 bases and J by 5 bases, leaving 17 bases between them. The CDR3 sequence is 15 residues long. Germline V gene lookup returns CDR1 SGHTA and CDR2 FQGNSA. The CDR3 spells CASSSGASRLYGYTF. In nucleotides, the CDR3 is TGTGCCAGCAGCTCCGGAGCATCAAGGCTTTATGGCTACACCTTC. The full variable domain, in which reference TRBV7-2 and TRBJ1-2 provide the parts outside the CDR3, is GAGVSQSPSNKVTEKGKDVELRCDPISGHTALYWYRQSLGQGLEFLIYFQGNSAPDKSGLPSDRFSAERTGGSVSTLTIQRTQQEDSAVYLCASSSGASRLYGYTFGSGTRLTVV.

The chain employs TRBV7-9 and TRBJ2-7; the match to TRBD1 covers 10 bases. V lost 5 bases and J lost 6; bases outside the gene matches: 10. This CDR3 region has 15 residues. The V gene's germline CDR1 is SEHNR and CDR2 FQNEAQ (reference sequence). The CDR3 nucleotides read TGTGCCAGCAGCCGAGTGGGACAGGGGATCGGCGAGCAGTACTTC. Translating gives CASSRVGQGIGEQYF.

This chain uses TRBV5-1 with TRBJ1-2; tentatively, D is TRBD1 (5 bases). Germline loops: CDR1 SGHRS, CDR2 YFSETQ. The CDR3 is 14 amino acids. V was cut by 0 bases and J by 8 bases, with 14 bases left in between. CDR3 loop: CASSLEGIGLGYTF. The CDR3 DNA follows: TGCGCCAGCAGCTTGGAGGGGATCGGGTTAGGCTACACCTTC.

This sequence joins TRBV10-2 and TRBJ2-3; TRBD2 aligns across 8 bases. V shed 2 bases and J 5 bases; nucleotides not matched to a gene: 9. The CDR3 consists of 16 residues. Germline V gene lookup returns CDR1 WSHSY and CDR2 SAAADI. CDR3 sequence (DNA): TGCGCCAGCAGTGAGACAACTAGCGGCTATGTAGATACGCAGTATTTT. Protein product: CASSETTSGYVDTQYF.

The V and J genes are TRBV7-9 and TRBJ1-1; weak D call: TRBD1 (5 bases). CDR3 length equals 15 residues. The V end was cut by 1 base, the J end by 1 base, with 10 bases between. The germline gives CDR1 SEHNR, CDR2 FQNEAQ (reference sequence). The CDR3 DNA reads TGTGCCAGCAGCTTAGATTCCGGACAGAACACTGAAGCTTTCTTT. This translates into CASSLDSGQNTEAFF.

This chain joins TRBV5-6 and TRBJ2-5; 8 bases are shared with TRBD2. The V segment lost 6 bases and the J segment 5 bases; nucleotides outside the gene matches: 15. Germline V lookup: CDR1 SGHDT, CDR2 YYEEEE. This CDR3 is 16 amino acids long. Written as DNA, the CDR3 is TGTGCCAGCACTTCGAAAAAAGCGGGAGATTTTGAGACCCAGTACTTC. This gives the protein CASTSKKAGDFETQYF.

V and J are TRBV9 and TRBJ1-2; D perhaps matches TRBD1 (6 bases). Germline assignment: CDR1 SGDLS and CDR2 YYNGEE. This CDR3 is 15 amino acids long. The V gene lost 0 bases and the J gene lost 4 bases, with 13 bases spanning the gap. The CDR3 DNA reads TGTGCCAGCAGCGTAGCTGACAGGTCCCTCTATGGCTACACCTTC. Its protein is CASSVADRSLYGYTF.

The V and J genes are TRBV5-6 and TRBJ1-5, with 8 bases identical to TRBD1. V was pared by 4 bases and J by 5 bases, with 11 bases of the junction left unmatched. This CDR3 has 16 amino acids. CDR1 and CDR2 from the germline V gene are SGHDT and YYEEEE. The CDR3 DNA sequence: TGTGCCAGCAGCATGCGCGGACAGGGAGCTTATCAGCCCCAGCATTTT. Protein sequence: CASSMRGQGAYQPQHF. The complete variable domain, with remaining parts taken from reference TRBV5-6 and TRBJ1-5, reads DAGVTQSPTHLIKTRGQQVTLRCSPKSGHDTVSWYQQALGQGPQFIFQYYEEEERQRGNFPDRFSGHQFPNYSSELNVNALLLGDSALYLCASSMRGQGAYQPQHFGDGTRLSIL.

The rearrangement links TRBV19 to TRBJ1-4, with 9 bases lining up with TRBD1. The CDR3 has 13 residues. V trimming: 7 bases; J trimming: 10 bases; junction bases outside the gene matches: 7. The V gene's germline CDR1 is LNHDA and CDR2 SQIVND (reference sequence). The CDR3 nucleotides are TGTGCCAGTAAGGGACAGGGCATAGGAAAACTGTTTTTT. This encodes CASKGQGIGKLFF.

J is TRBJ1-5 and V is TRBV9; D possibly corresponds to TRBD1 (5 bases). Trimming stripped 4 bases from V and 4 bases from J, with 15 bases between. Per germline, CDR1 SGDLS and CDR2 YYNGEE. This CDR3 region has 15 residues. The CDR3 nucleotides read TGTGCCAGCAGCCCTTCGGGCGGGGGTAATCAGCCCCAGCATTTT. Encoded protein: CASSPSGGGNQPQHF.

V usage is TRBV28 and J usage is TRBJ1-5, with 9 positions matching TRBD1. With 7 bases clipped from V and 0 bases from J, the junction kept 7 bases outside the gene matches. Per the germline V gene, CDR1 is MDHEN and CDR2 is SYDVKM. CDR3 length equals 16 residues. CDR3 protein: CASILGQGYSNQPQHF. CDR3 nucleotide sequence: TGTGCCAGCATTCTCGGACAGGGGTATAGCAATCAGCCCCAGCATTTT.

This chain connects TRBV28 to TRBJ2-7, with 7 nucleotides matching TRBD1. The length of the CDR3 is 14 residues. The germline CDR1 and CDR2 sequences are MDHEN and SYDVKM. J lost 3 bases, V lost 7 bases, and 9 bases had no gene match. CDR3 in amino acids: CASTPGTAFYEQYF. DNA of the CDR3: TGTGCCAGCACCCCAGGGACAGCTTTCTACGAGCAGTACTTC.

The rearrangement uses TRBV10-1 and TRBJ1-1; 7 positions match TRBD1. CDR1 and CDR2 from the germline V gene are WNHNN and SYGVQD (reference sequence). Trimming took 6 bases from V and 1 from J; bases not matched to a gene: 8. The CDR3 runs 15 residues. This chain's CDR3 is CASSPAQGENTEAFF. As DNA, the CDR3 is TGCGCCAGCAGCCCGGCGCAGGGGGAGAACACTGAAGCTTTCTTT.

Remarks on this clone: Other DNA sequences in the sample encode the same CDR3. The chain couples TRBV5-1 to TRBJ1-4; D is undetermined. Germline loops: CDR1 SGHRS, CDR2 YFSETQ. The CDR3 contains 15 residues. Trimming left V 0 bases short and J 0 bases short, with 6 bases between. The CDR3 sequence: CASSLGPATNEKLFF. The CDR3 bases are TGCGCCAGCAGCTTGGGGCCCGCAACTAATGAAAAACTGTTTTTT.

Regarding this clone: An end of the junction differs from the germline gene, which may be a read error. J is TRBJ1-2 and V is TRBV9, with 12 bases lining up with TRBD1. This CDR3 comprises 16 residues. Per germline, CDR1 SGDLS and CDR2 YYNGEE. CDR3 in amino acids: CASSEGAGQGAGGCTF. The CDR3 bases are TGTGCCAGCAGCGAGGGGGCGGGACAGGGGGCAGGGGGCTGCACCTTC.

The chain carries TRBV18 and TRBJ1-1; D not certain. Trimming left V 0 bases short and J 3 bases short, with 14 bases between. CDR1 and CDR2 (germline): KGHSH, LQKENI. The CDR3 contains 16 residues. CDR3 in amino acids: CASSPPEKGGHTEAFF. In DNA, the CDR3 is TGTGCCAGCTCACCACCGGAGAAAGGAGGACACACTGAAGCTTTCTTT.

The CDR3 sequence is CASSGHTEAFF. DNA of the CDR3: TGTGCCAGCAGTGGGCATACTGAAGCTTTCTTT. The chain combines TRBV2 with TRBJ1-1; the D is unclear. The length of the CDR3 is 11 residues. Between the trimmed V and J ends, which lost 4 bases and 5 bases, there was a span of 5 bases. Germline V gives CDR1 SNHLY, CDR2 FYNNEI. Drawing the rest from reference TRBV2 and TRBJ1-1, the complete variable domain is EPEVTQTPSHQVTQMGQEVILRCVPISNHLYFYWYRQILGQKVEFLVSFYNNEISEKSEIFDDQFSVERPDGSNFTLKIRSTKLEDSAMYFCASSGHTEAFFGQGTRLTVV.

The chain couples TRBV5-6 to TRBJ1-5, with 8 bases matching TRBD1. The length of the CDR3 is 14 residues. The trim removed 4 bases at V and 6 bases at J, leaving 6 bases unmatched. Germline assignment: CDR1 SGHDT and CDR2 YYEEEE. CDR3 DNA sequence: TGTGCCAGCAGCCTTATCGACAGGGGTCAGCCCCAGCATTTT. It specifies CASSLIDRGQPQHF.

The chain uses TRBV4-1 and TRBJ2-3, with D maybe TRBD1 (6 bases). Trimming removed 4 bases at V and 3 bases at J, with 11 bases between. From germline, CDR1 is MGHRA and CDR2 YSYEKL. The CDR3 is made up of 14 amino acids. The CDR3 region is CASSLGQRTDTQYF. Here the CDR3 DNA reads TGCGCCAGCAGCCTCGGACAGAGGACAGATACGCAGTATTTT.

The chain carries TRBV7-9 and TRBJ1-1; 9 nucleotides match TRBD1. This CDR3 spans 14 amino acids. Looked up from germline, CDR1 is SEHNR and CDR2 is FQNEAQ (reference sequence). V lost 4 bases to trimming and J lost 4 bases; unmatched junction nucleotides: 4. The CDR3 DNA reads as TGTGCCAGCAGCTACGGACAGGGGACCACTGAAGCTTTCTTT. This encodes CASSYGQGTTEAFF. Complete variable domain (other parts from reference TRBV7-9 and TRBJ1-1): DTGVSQNPRHKITKRGQNVTFRCDPISEHNRLYWYRQTLGQGPEFLTYFQNEAQLEKSRLLSDRFSAERPKGSFSTLEIQRTEQGDSAMYLCASSYGQGTTEAFFGQGTRLTVV.

The chain couples TRBV6-1 to TRBJ2-7; a weak D match, TRBD1 (6 bases). V was clipped by 6 bases and J by 7 bases, with 16 bases between them. The CDR3 length is 13 residues. Germline CDR1 and CDR2: MNHNS and SASEGT. CDR3 nucleotides: TGTGCCAGCAGAACAGGGCTCCCGAGTGAGCAGTACTTC. Translation gives CASRTGLPSEQYF.

This chain connects TRBV4-2 to TRBJ2-7; 13 nucleotides agree with TRBD2. Germline trimming cut 4 bases from V and 0 bases from J; bases unmatched to any gene: 3. The germline V gene encodes CDR1 LGHNA and CDR2 YNFKEQ. The CDR3 is 16 amino acids. The CDR3 nucleotides read TGTGCCAGCAGCCGGGGACTAGCGGGAAGCTCCTACGAGCAGTACTTC. Translated, it gives CASSRGLAGSSYEQYF.